These 19 T cell receptor beta chains were sequenced from one sample in a study of T cell clonotyping in hematopoietic cell transplantation. The repertoire was sequenced with immunoSEQ multiplex PCR; TCRdb's copy has only in-frame clones and lacks some. This sample has approximately 30,000 clones, with almost 96% found just once. Sequencing was carried out using peripheral blood mononuclear cells. The source is a man between 50 and 59 years old in good health. Some clones in this sample may be carry-over from other donors' samples.

This rearrangement joins TRBV30 to TRBJ1-2; D is undetermined. V dropped 2 bases and J dropped 2 bases, with 9 bases sitting between them. CDR1 GTSNPN and CDR2 SVGIG come from the germline V gene (reference sequence). The CDR3 has 13 amino acids. CDR3 residues: CAWSFRANYGYTF. The CDR3 DNA reads TGTGCCTGGAGTTTTCGGGCGAACTATGGCTACACCTTC. Full variable domain (missing parts from reference TRBV30 and TRBJ1-2): SQTIHQWPATLVQPVGSPLSLECTVEGTSNPNLYWYRQAAGRGLQLLFYSVGIGQISSEVPQNLSASRPQDRQFILSSKKLLLSDSGFYLCAWSFRANYGYTFGSGTRLTVV.

The chain recombines TRBV6-5 with TRBJ1-5; perhaps TRBD1 as D (6 bases). V dropped 5 bases and J dropped 4 bases, with 12 bases sitting between them. In germline, CDR1 is MNHEY, CDR2 SVGAGI. CDR3 length equals 14 residues. CDR3 region: CASSVPGANQPQHF. As DNA, the CDR3 is TGTGCCAGCAGTGTCCCGGGGGCGAATCAGCCCCAGCATTTT.

This rearrangement joins TRBV5-1 to TRBJ1-1; 10 bases match TRBD1. The length of the CDR3 is 14 residues. The germline CDR1 and CDR2 sequences are SGHRS and YFSETQ. V gave up 7 bases and J gave up 5 bases; unmatched junction bases: 8. DNA for the CDR3: TGCGCCAGCTCCAGACAGGGGGCGGGTACTGAAGCTTTCTTT. This gives the protein CASSRQGAGTEAFF.

The rearrangement links TRBV6-4 to TRBJ1-6, with a possible D match to TRBD1 (5 bases). Per the germline V gene, CDR1 is MRHNA and CDR2 is SNTAGT. The CDR3 extends over 13 amino acids. Trimming left V 5 bases short and J 8 bases short, with 10 bases between. The CDR3 spells CASSHGQDSPLHF. The CDR3 coding sequence is TGTGCCAGCAGTCATGGACAAGATTCACCCCTCCACTTT.

This sequence joins TRBV4-3 and TRBJ1-2; D is undetermined. Germline CDR1 and CDR2: LGHNA and YSLEER. V was trimmed by 0 bases and J by 1 base, leaving 6 bases between them. This CDR3 spans 14 amino acids. CDR3 coding DNA: TGCGCCAGCAGCCAAGATATGAATAACTATGGCTACACCTTC. Translating it yields CASSQDMNNYGYTF.

The chain's CDR3 is CSVERFSGNTIYF. The DNA for the CDR3 is TGCAGCGTTGAGCGGTTCTCTGGAAACACCATATATTTT. The V and J genes are TRBV29-1 and TRBJ1-3; no clear D. The V and J ends lost 3 bases and 0 bases respectively, with 6 bases between them. Germline values: CDR1 SQVTM, CDR2 ANQGSEA. This CDR3 spans 13 amino acids.

The chain uses TRBV30 and TRBJ1-2; D gene ambiguous. Germline V gives CDR1 GTSNPN, CDR2 SVGIG (reference sequence). The CDR3 is 13 residues long. V was cut by 5 bases and J by 1 base, with 11 bases left in between. The CDR3 region is CAWALGINYGYTF. The CDR3 coding sequence is TGTGCCTGGGCCCTGGGCATTAACTATGGCTACACCTTC.

The chain recombines TRBV12-5 with TRBJ2-3; 7 bases line up with TRBD1. V gave up 9 bases and J gave up 1 base; unmatched junction bases: 1. The CDR3 extends over 12 amino acids. The germline V gene has CDR1 LGHNT and CDR2 FRNRAP. The CDR3 bases are TGTGCTAGCGGACAGGGCACAGATACGCAGTATTTT. Its protein is CASGQGTDTQYF.

The chain uses TRBV5-4 and TRBJ2-1; TRBD1 matches 9 bases. This CDR3 spans 13 amino acids. Germline CDR1 reads SGHNT; CDR2 reads YYREEE (reference sequence). The V segment lost 4 bases and the J segment 8 bases; nucleotides outside the gene matches: 4. In DNA form, the CDR3 reads TGTGCCAGCAGCGGACAGGGGTTCCATGAGCAGTTCTTC. Protein: CASSGQGFHEQFF.

This clone appeared once. The rearrangement uses TRBV5-1 and TRBJ2-5, with 8 bases fitting TRBD2. Trimming at V came to 5 bases and at J to 2 bases, leaving 17 bases not matched to a gene. This CDR3 has 18 amino acids. CDR1 and CDR2 (germline): SGHRS, YFSETQ. The CDR3 region has the DNA TGCGCCAGCAGTGTATCAGGGGCTAGCGGGTCTCCTCAAGAGACCCAGTACTTC. Residues: CASSVSGASGSPQETQYF.

The chain combines TRBV6-5 with TRBJ2-2, with D perhaps given as TRBD1 or TRBD2 (6 bases each). The V gene's germline CDR1 is MNHEY and CDR2 SVGAGI. The ends were cut back, 7 bases at V and 6 bases at J, with 9 bases in the middle. The length of the CDR3 is 12 residues. DNA for the CDR3: TGTGCCAGCAAAGGGGGGTCCGGGGAGCTGTTTTTT. It yields the protein CASKGGSGELFF.

CDR3 sequence reads: CASGLGSGGQETQYF. The CDR3 coding sequence is TGTGCTAGTGGTTTGGGTTCGGGGGGTCAAGAGACCCAGTACTTC. The chain links TRBV12-5 to TRBJ2-5; 7 bases align to TRBD2. Germline V CDR1 and CDR2: LGHNT, FRNRAP. The CDR3 loop spans 15 amino acids. Unmatched junction bases numbered 4, after V lost 1 base and J lost 2 bases. Complete variable domain (other parts from reference TRBV12-5 and TRBJ2-5): DARVTQTPRHKVTEMGQEVTMRCQPILGHNTVFWYRQTMMQGLELLAYFRNRAPLDDSGMPKDRFSAEMPDATLATLKIQPSEPRDSAVYFCASGLGSGGQETQYFGPGTRLLVL.

The chain uses TRBV27 and TRBJ1-1; 8 nucleotides match TRBD1. V lost 5 bases and J lost 7; bases outside the gene matches: 12. The CDR3 length is 15 residues. Germline V CDR1 and CDR2: MNHEY, SMNVEV (reference sequence). CDR3 amino acids: CASSPTRDRKIEAFF. The CDR3 DNA reads as TGTGCCAGCAGTCCTACCCGGGACAGGAAGATTGAAGCTTTCTTT.

The gene calls are TRBV4-2 and TRBJ1-1, with D maybe TRBD1 (5 bases). The germline V gene has CDR1 LGHNA and CDR2 YNFKEQ. The CDR3 is 16 amino acids. The germline V and J ends were trimmed by 3 bases and 1 base, with 15 bases remaining between them. The CDR3 DNA is TGTGCCAGCAGCCAGGCCCACTTCGGGGGGAACACTGAAGCTTTCTTT. Translation gives CASSQAHFGGNTEAFF.

V and J are TRBV5-4 and TRBJ2-7; possible D gene TRBD1, 5 bases. This CDR3 contains 14 residues. Germline CDR1 and CDR2: SGHNT and YYREEE (reference sequence). The germline V and J ends were trimmed by 2 bases and 4 bases, with 13 bases remaining between them. The CDR3 protein is CASSLYGREYEQYF. The CDR3 bases are TGTGCCAGCAGCTTATACGGCAGGGAATACGAGCAGTACTTC.

This clone was seen a few times. The chain uses TRBV20-1 and TRBJ2-7; 10 bases are a match to TRBD1. The length of the CDR3 is 11 residues. The germline V gene encodes CDR1 DFQATT and CDR2 SNEGSKA (reference sequence). Losses at the gene ends were 6 bases for V and 6 bases for J; bases not matched to a gene: 2. The CDR3 is CSADRGREQYF. The DNA for the CDR3 is TGCAGTGCCGACAGGGGGCGCGAGCAGTACTTC.

The V call is TRBV30, the J call TRBJ1-1, with D perhaps TRBD1 (5 bases). The CDR3 is made up of 14 amino acids. The germline V gene encodes CDR1 GTSNPN and CDR2 SVGIG (reference sequence). V shed 1 base and J shed 6 bases, with 15 bases lying between them. CDR3 region: CAWSDGHGFAEAFF. The CDR3 DNA sequence: TGTGCCTGGAGTGATGGACACGGGTTCGCTGAAGCTTTCTTT.

This clone was counted a single time. The chain employs TRBV10-3 and TRBJ1-5; tentative D call: TRBD1 (6 bases). V gave up 6 bases and J gave up 3 bases, with 15 bases separating them. CDR1 and CDR2 from the germline V gene are ENHRY and SYGVKD. The CDR3 has 15 residues. Here the CDR3 reads CAISPEGGSNQPQHF. Here the CDR3 DNA reads TGTGCCATCAGCCCGGAGGGGGGGTCCAATCAGCCCCAGCATTTT.

This chain's CDR3 is CSVVRDSSYEQYF. In DNA form, the CDR3 reads TGCAGCGTTGTAAGGGACAGCTCCTACGAGCAGTACTTC. This chain connects TRBV29-1 to TRBJ2-7; 7 nucleotides match TRBD1. This CDR3 spans 13 amino acids. Trimming took 4 bases from V and 0 from J; bases not matched to a gene: 3. From germline, CDR1 is SQVTM and CDR2 ANQGSEA.